These T cell receptor beta chains were read from a single sample in a study of OX40 agonist ivuxolimab in advanced cancers. The repertoire was sequenced with immunoSEQ multiplex PCR; TCRdb's copy has only in-frame clones and lacks some. Of about 120,000 clones in the sample, roughly 93% were seen once. Sequencing was performed on CD4+ or CD8+ T cells sorted from blood, taken in a trial of the OX40 agonist ivuxolimab. Receptors were obtained from an adult with an advanced solid tumor such as melanoma, head and neck, liver or kidney cancer. Each CDR3 is given with its conserved first and last residue. The D gene is left open where the match is weak. Clone size is shown for a subset of rows, as once, few, many or a class of expanded clone.

abundance	d_gene	v_gene	j_gene	CDR3nt	CDR3aa
.	.	TRBV5-1	TRBJ2-1	TGCGCCAGCAGCTTGGCCGTCAATGAGCAGTTCTTC	CASSLAVNEQFF
.	.	TRBV9	TRBJ1-2	TGTGCCAGCAGCGTAGCCAGGAGTTTCAATGGCTACACCTTC	CASSVARSFNGYTF
.	TRBD1	TRBV28	TRBJ2-3	TGTGCCAGCAGCCTTACCCTCTACAGGGGCGTTCGCACAGATACGCAGTATTTT	CASSLTLYRGVRTDTQYF
.	.	TRBV4-1	TRBJ2-1	TGCGCCAGCAGCCAAGCCCCGGTCAGCTCCTACAATGAGCAGTTCTTC	CASSQAPVSSYNEQFF
.	TRBD1	TRBV5-6	TRBJ1-5	TGTGCCAGCAGCTTGGGGGCAGGGGGCGCGGGTTTTAATCAGCCCCAGCATTTT	CASSLGAGGAGFNQPQHF
once	TRBD1	TRBV5-4	TRBJ2-5	TGTGCCAGCAGCTTGGGCGGGACAGGGCACACGCAGACCCAGTACTTC	CASSLGGTGHTQTQYF
.	.	TRBV19	TRBJ2-3	TGTGCCAGTAGTCCTCGGGGCACAGATACGCAGTATTTT	CASSPRGTDTQYF
.	TRBD2	TRBV7-9	TRBJ2-3	TGTGCCAGCAGCTTTAGCGGGAGGGCCCCAGATACGCAGTATTTT	CASSFSGRAPDTQYF
.	.	TRBV28	TRBJ1-2	TGTGCCAGCAGTTTATTGGGCAGAGGAGGCTACACCTTC	CASSLLGRGGYTF
.	TRBD2	TRBV6-6	TRBJ2-1	TGTGCCAGCACCCTAGCGGGGGGAGGTAATGAGCAGTTCTTC	CASTLAGGGNEQFF
.	.	TRBV19	TRBJ1-2	TGTGCCAGTAGTATAAAAGGCCGTGAGAGAGGCTACACCTTC	CASSIKGRERGYTF
.	TRBD2	TRBV28	TRBJ2-5	TGTGCCAGCAGTGCACCTGTCCTAGCGGGGGGGCGGGAGACCCAGTACTTC	CASSAPVLAGGRETQYF
.	TRBD2	TRBV2	TRBJ2-5	TGTGCCAGCAGTGAAGTAGGGAGGGGTGATAGAGAGACCCAGTACTTC	CASSEVGRGDRETQYF
.	TRBD2	TRBV19	TRBJ2-5	TGTGCCAGTAGTATAGGCGGGGGACGGGGGAGAGAGACCCAGTACTTC	CASSIGGGRGRETQYF
.	.	TRBV25-1	TRBJ2-7	TGTGCCAGCAGTGAAACTGGAGAGTTGGCCTACGAGCAGTACTTC	CASSETGELAYEQYF
.	.	TRBV27	TRBJ2-7	TGTGCCAGCACCCTCCGTCGGGGGCGCGAGCAGTACTTC	CASTLRRGREQYF
.	.	TRBV7-8	TRBJ1-5	TGTGCCAGCAGCTTAGCTATGGCCAACAATCAGCCCCAGCATTTT	CASSLAMANNQPQHF
.	.	TRBV15	TRBJ2-7	TGTGCCACCGGCACGGGGTTCCACGAGCAGTACTTC	CATGTGFHEQYF
.	.	TRBV6-1	TRBJ1-4	TGTGCCAGCAGTTTAACACGTTCGAGAAATGAAAAACTGTTTTTT	CASSLTRSRNEKLFF
.	TRBD2	TRBV28	TRBJ2-1	TGTGCCAGCAGTTTAAGGACTAGCGTTCATGAGCAGTTCTTC	CASSLRTSVHEQFF
.	.	TRBV7-9	TRBJ2-2	TGTGCCAGCAGCCCTACCCGGACGGCATCCGGGGAGCTGTTTTTT	CASSPTRTASGELFF
.	.	TRBV6-1	TRBJ1-5	TGTGCCAGCAGTCGATCACCAAATCAGCCCCAGCATTTT	CASSRSPNQPQHF
.	.	TRBV28	TRBJ1-2	TGTGCCAGCCTTTACTCCAGGGACTATGGCTACACCTTC	CASLYSRDYGYTF
.	.	TRBV6-1	TRBJ1-5	TGTGCCAGCAGTTGGACGGGACAGCCCCAGCATTTT	CASSWTGQPQHF
.	.	TRBV5-7	TRBJ2-2	TGTGCCAGCAGCTTGACCCACAGGGTGTCGGACACCGGGGAGCTGTTTTTT	CASSLTHRVSDTGELFF
few	.	TRBV7-6	TRBJ1-5	TGTGCCAGCAGCTTTTCTAAGGGAGAGCCCCAGCATTTT	CASSFSKGEPQHF
.	TRBD2	TRBV5-4	TRBJ2-3	TGTGCCGGTAGACTAGCGGCAGACACAGATACGCAGTATTTT	CAGRLAADTDTQYF
.	TRBD1	TRBV19	TRBJ1-3	TGTGCCAGTAGTCAAGACAGGGTTGGAAACACCATATATTTT	CASSQDRVGNTIYF
once	.	TRBV18	TRBJ2-4	TGTGCCAGCTCACCACCGGCCAGGTTTAACATTCAGTACTTC	CASSPPARFNIQYF
.	TRBD1	TRBV7-3	TRBJ2-3	TGTGCCAGCAGCCCCAATACAGGGGGAATCGGCACAGATACGCAGTATTTT	CASSPNTGGIGTDTQYF
.	.	TRBV28	TRBJ2-7	TGTGCCAGCAGTTTACGGTACGAGCAGTACTTC	CASSLRYEQYF
.	TRBD1	TRBV19	TRBJ2-3	TGTGCCAGTACGAGGACAGGGTCGCGAGATACGCAGTATTTT	CASTRTGSRDTQYF
.	TRBD1	TRBV7-2	TRBJ2-1	TGTGCCAGCAGCCGGGACAGGGGTCCCTACAATGAGCAGTTCTTC	CASSRDRGPYNEQFF
.	.	TRBV30	TRBJ1-6	TGTGCCTGGAGTTCCGGGACTAATAATTCACCCCTCCACTTT	CAWSSGTNNSPLHF
.	TRBD1	TRBV15	TRBJ2-7	TGTGCCACCAGCACCTGGACAGGGGAAGCATCCTACGAGCAGTACTTC	CATSTWTGEASYEQYF
.	TRBD1	TRBV7-6	TRBJ2-4	TGTGCCAGCAGCCCATGGACAGGCCAGGACAAAAACATTCAGTACTTC	CASSPWTGQDKNIQYF
.	.	TRBV6-1	TRBJ1-5	TGTGCCAGCAATTACGTTAGCAATCAGCCCCAGCATTTT	CASNYVSNQPQHF
.	.	TRBV7-2	TRBJ2-6	TGTGCCAGCAGCTTAGCTTTGGGGGATGGGGCCAACGTCCTGACTTTC	CASSLALGDGANVLTF
.	.	TRBV7-9	TRBJ2-3	TGTGCCAGCAGCTTAGCACAGGGAATCCCAGATACGCAGTATTTT	CASSLAQGIPDTQYF
.	.	TRBV5-6	TRBJ1-1	TGTGCCAGCAGCTTCGCAGTGAACACTGAAGCTTTCTTT	CASSFAVNTEAFF
.	.	TRBV11-3	TRBJ2-1	TGTGCCAGCAGCTCCCTAATGGGGAATAATGAGCAGTTCTTC	CASSSLMGNNEQFF
.	TRBD2	TRBV9	TRBJ2-2	TGTGCCAGCAGCGAGCTAGCGGGAGGGCCCGGAATCGGGGAGCTGTTTTTT	CASSELAGGPGIGELFF
once	.	TRBV19	TRBJ2-1	TGTGCCAGTAGTATGGGGGGCAGGGGCCCTCGTGGCAATGAGCAGTTCTTC	CASSMGGRGPRGNEQFF
once	TRBD1	TRBV7-8	TRBJ2-1	TGTGCCAGCAGCAACCGGGACAGGTTTGGTGAGCAGTTCTTC	CASSNRDRFGEQFF